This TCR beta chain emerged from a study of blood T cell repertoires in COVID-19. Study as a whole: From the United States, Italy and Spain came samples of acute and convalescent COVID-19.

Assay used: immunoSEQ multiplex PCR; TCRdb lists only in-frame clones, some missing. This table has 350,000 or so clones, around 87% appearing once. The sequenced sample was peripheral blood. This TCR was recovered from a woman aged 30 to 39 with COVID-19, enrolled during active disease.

In nucleotides, the CDR3 is TGTGCCACCAGCAGAGGAGGGGGTACCTACAATGAGCAGTTCTTC. It specifies CATSRGGGTYNEQFF. V gene TRBV15 combines with J gene TRBJ2-1, with D perhaps TRBD1 (6 bases). Deletions cut 1 base from V and 2 bases from J, with 9 bases between. This CDR3 region has 15 residues. The germline CDR1 and CDR2 sequences are LNHNV and YYDKDF (reference sequence). Drawing the rest from reference TRBV15 and TRBJ2-1, the complete variable domain is DAMVIQNPRYQVTQFGKPVTLSCSQTLNHNVMYWYQQKSSQAPKLLFHYYDKDFNNEADTPDNFQSRRPNTSFCFLDIRSPGLGDTAMYLCATSRGGGTYNEQFFGPGTRLTVL.